The source of this T cell receptor beta chain is a study of Ad26.COV2.S vaccination and SARS-CoV-2 variants. The assay was immunoSEQ multiplex PCR, and TCRdb's table has in-frame clones only and misses some. The table includes 300,000 to 350,000 clones, more than 70% detected once. About this clone itself: As yet, its antigen is unknown.

Stated treatment: 19 received Ad26.COV2.S at low or high dose, single or two shots; 5 received placebo; per-sample allocation not given. Vaccine and placebo recipients were sampled on day 63 after the first injection. Whoever gave the sample was an adult aged 18-55 years in Boston. Study-wide results and caveats: Individuals receiving vaccine had higher spike-specific TCR breadth than placebo recipients did. Possible underestimation of total T cell responses by the TCR breadth and depth analyses was noted.

Trimming took 7 bases from V and 7 from J; bases not matched to a gene: 12. The germline V gene has CDR1 GTSNPN and CDR2 SVGIG (reference sequence). The CDR3 length is 15 residues. The origin of this receptor is a person between 18 and 60 years old who received the Ad26.COV2.S COVID-19 vaccine or a placebo. The sequenced sample was peripheral blood, obtained in a trial of Ad26.COV2.S vaccine versus placebo. The chain uses TRBV30 and TRBJ1-3; 11 bases fit TRBD1. CDR3 loop: CASNGGQGDWNTIYF. CDR3 sequence (DNA): TGTGCCTCAAACGGGGGACAGGGGGATTGGAACACCATATATTTT.